These T cell receptor beta chains were read from a single sample in a study of blood T cells in healthy people across ages. MiXCR, applied by TCRdb to the 5' RACE reads, yields one record per CDR3 protein. The sample has hundreds of thousands of distinct CDR3 sequences; about 20% are singletons. The sequencing sample was made of blood. The receptors come from an older man in good health. Each CDR3 is given with its conserved first and last residue. A D gene is named only where the DNA matches it firmly. Expanded clones are given a class, and other clones once, few, many or no size at all.

V gene	D gene	J gene	clone size	CDR3 protein	CDR3 DNA
TRBV28	TRBD2	TRBJ2-2	.	CASSSYALAGGTGELFF	TGTGCCAGCAGTTCCTACGCTCTAGCGGGGGGGACCGGGGAGCTGTTTTTT
TRBV12-3/TRBV12-4	TRBD1	TRBJ2-1	.	CASSSPGGSYNEQFF	TGTGCCAGCAGTTCTCCAGGGGGCTCCTACAATGAGCAGTTCTTC
TRBV6-1	TRBD1	TRBJ2-5	few	CASRERTGGRETQYF	TGTGCCAGCAGAGAACGGACAGGGGGCCGAGAGACCCAGTACTTC
TRBV9	.	TRBJ2-5	.	CASSVAVRGAGETQYF	TGTGCCAGCAGCGTAGCCGTTAGGGGGGCAGGCGAGACCCAGTACTTC
TRBV7-9	.	TRBJ2-3	.	CASSLPVGGTQYF	TGTGCCAGCAGCTTACCCGTAGGAGGTACGCAGTATTTT
TRBV11-2	TRBD2	TRBJ2-1	once	CAGSFSGDGEQFF	TGTGCCGGCAGCTTCAGCGGGGACGGAGAGCAGTTCTTC
TRBV20-1	TRBD2	TRBJ2-5	.	CSARDPREVGETQYF	TGCAGTGCTAGAGATCCCCGGGAGGTCGGAGAGACCCAGTACTTC
TRBV5-6	TRBD2	TRBJ2-1	few	CASSSLAGGPDEQFF	TGTGCCAGCAGCTCACTAGCGGGAGGGCCGGATGAGCAGTTCTTC
TRBV11-2	TRBD2	TRBJ2-7	many	CASSIGTSHQYF	TGTGCCAGCAGCATAGGGACTAGTCATCAGTACTTC
TRBV28	.	TRBJ1-2	few	CASILRGGYTF	TGTGCCAGCATCCTTAGGGGTGGCTACACCTTC
TRBV4-1	.	TRBJ2-1	many	CASSQDQVSSYNEQFF	TGCGCCAGCAGCCAAGATCAGGTCAGCTCCTACAATGAGCAGTTCTTC
TRBV2	TRBD1	TRBJ1-1	.	CASSRDRVTAEAFF	TGTGCCAGCAGCAGGGACAGGGTTACCGCTGAAGCTTTCTTT
TRBV20-1	.	TRBJ1-2	.	CSTGRSYGYTF	TGCAGCACCGGAAGGTCCTATGGCTACACCTTC
TRBV5-1	TRBD1	TRBJ2-3	many	CATSRGPTDTQYF	TGCGCCACCAGTAGGGGGCCCACAGATACGCAGTATTTT
TRBV27	.	TRBJ1-4	.	CASSLLTGYKLFF	TGTGCCAGCAGTTTGCTTACAGGCTACAAACTGTTTTTT
TRBV18	.	TRBJ1-5	.	CASSRSLLGDSNQPQHF	TGTGCCAGCTCACGTAGTCTTTTGGGGGACAGCAATCAGCCCCAGCATTTT
TRBV12-3/TRBV12-4	TRBD1	TRBJ1-6	few	CASSGTGGGGSPLHF	TGTGCCAGCAGCGGGACAGGGGGCGGAGGTTCACCCCTCCACTTT
TRBV12-3/TRBV12-4	.	TRBJ2-3	once	CASSLGRGKTDAQYF	TGTGCCAGCAGTTTAGGCAGAGGGAAGACAGATGCGCAGTATTTT
TRBV6-5	.	TRBJ1-1	once	CASSYRDGTEAFF	TGTGCCAGCAGTTATAGGGATGGCACTGAAGCTTTCTTT
TRBV11-2	.	TRBJ2-3	.	CASSLGPTRSDTQYF	TGTGCCAGCAGCTTAGGGCCGACGCGATCAGATACGCAGTATTTT
TRBV12-3/TRBV12-4	.	TRBJ2-4	few	CASSFVGLAKNIQYF	TGTGCCAGCAGTTTTGTGGGCCTAGCCAAAAACATTCAGTACTTC
TRBV20-1	.	TRBJ1-5	few	CSANKGDQPQHF	TGCAGTGCTAATAAGGGGGATCAGCCCCAGCATTTT
TRBV20-1	.	TRBJ2-5	.	CSARRDLTGQYF	TGCAGTGCTAGAAGGGATCTGACGGGGCAGTACTTC
TRBV7-2	TRBD1	TRBJ2-5	.	CASSLEQGAETQYF	TGTGCCAGCAGCTTAGAACAGGGGGCCGAGACCCAGTACTTC
TRBV28	.	TRBJ1-2	few	CASARGDGYTF	TGTGCCAGCGCCAGGGGAGATGGCTACACCTTC
TRBV20-1	TRBD2	TRBJ2-7	few	CSATTSGSRYEQYF	TGCAGTGCTACGACTAGCGGGAGCAGATACGAGCAGTACTTC
TRBV7-3	.	TRBJ1-3	few	CASSLRSGSGNTIYF	TGTGCCAGCAGCTTGAGGTCGGGTTCTGGAAACACCATATATTTT
TRBV3-1	TRBD2	TRBJ2-1	.	CASRSSGSDNEQFF	TGTGCCAGCAGGTCTAGCGGGAGTGACAATGAGCAGTTCTTC
TRBV21-1	.	TRBJ1-5	few	CATPEWGSNQPQHF	TGTGCCACCCCCGAGTGGGGCAGCAATCAGCCCCAGCATTTT
TRBV24-1	TRBD2	TRBJ2-1	.	CATSERLAQQFF	TGTGCCACCAGTGAACGACTAGCGCAGCAGTTCTTC
TRBV29-1	.	TRBJ1-1	.	CSVREGGMNTEAFF	TGCAGCGTCAGAGAGGGAGGAATGAACACTGAAGCTTTCTTT
TRBV5-1	TRBD1	TRBJ2-7	.	CASSLGQGAFEQYF	TGCGCCAGCAGCTTGGGACAGGGGGCATTCGAGCAGTACTTC
TRBV11-2	.	TRBJ2-7	few	CASSLAYTTYEQYF	TGTGCCAGCAGCTTAGCTTACACAACCTACGAGCAGTACTTC
TRBV6-1	TRBD1	TRBJ2-1	.	CASSRGSSFSYNEQFF	TGTGCCAGCAGCAGGGGGTCAAGCTTCTCCTACAATGAGCAGTTCTTC
TRBV3-1	.	TRBJ2-5	.	CASSQDSGHQETQYF	TGTGCCAGCAGCCAAGATTCGGGGCACCAAGAGACCCAGTACTTC
TRBV9	.	TRBJ2-7	few	CASSVGIGVSSYEQYF	TGTGCCAGCAGCGTAGGGATAGGGGTTAGCTCCTACGAGCAGTACTTC
TRBV7-2	.	TRBJ2-1	.	CASTLPLDQRNYNEQFF	TGTGCCAGCACCCTACCGCTGGACCAGCGGAACTACAATGAGCAGTTCTTC
TRBV2	.	TRBJ1-1	.	CASSGQLEAFF	TGTGCCAGCAGTGGACAGCTTGAAGCTTTCTTT
TRBV29-1	.	TRBJ1-1	many	CSSSGADTEAFF	TGCAGCTCCTCCGGGGCAGACACTGAAGCTTTCTTT
TRBV25-1	TRBD1	TRBJ2-4	few	CASSGSDRGFTDIQYF	TGTGCCAGCAGTGGGAGTGACAGGGGCTTTACGGACATTCAGTACTTC
TRBV10-3	TRBD2	TRBJ2-5	many	CAISRGLAEQETQYF	TGTGCCATCAGTAGAGGACTAGCGGAACAAGAGACCCAGTACTTC
TRBV29-1	.	TRBJ1-1	.	CSVVGMNTEAFF	TGCAGCGTAGTCGGGATGAACACTGAAGCTTTCTTT
TRBV7-2	TRBD2	TRBJ2-1	few	CASSLEGGGSYNEQFF	TGTGCCAGCAGCCTCGAGGGCGGGGGCTCCTACAATGAGCAGTTCTTC
TRBV20-1	TRBD1	TRBJ2-1	few	CSAPQGQGANEQFF	TGCAGTGCTCCCCAAGGACAGGGGGCGAATGAGCAGTTCTTC
TRBV29-1	.	TRBJ2-1	few	CSVAQNLYNEQFF	TGCAGCGTTGCCCAAAACCTTTACAATGAGCAGTTCTTC
TRBV14	.	TRBJ2-7	.	CASSLQSGVGEQYF	TGTGCCAGCAGCCTGCAATCAGGAGTAGGCGAGCAGTACTTC
TRBV7-2	.	TRBJ2-7	.	CASSLGLIEQYF	TGTGCCAGCAGCTTAGGGTTGATCGAGCAGTACTTC
TRBV12-3/TRBV12-4	.	TRBJ1-2	.	CASSLMIYGYTF	TGTGCCAGCAGTTTGATGATCTATGGCTACACCTTC
TRBV21-1	.	TRBJ2-1	.	CASSWCLGSNEQFF	TGTGCCAGCAGCTGGTGTCTAGGGTCCAATGAGCAGTTCTTC
TRBV20-1	TRBD1	TRBJ1-2	.	CSAREDRRTGVLLDYGYTF	TGCAGTGCTAGAGAGGATCGGAGGACAGGGGTCTTATTAGACTATGGCTACACCTTC
TRBV7-2	.	TRBJ1-1	.	CASSLDPGDTEAFF	TGTGCCAGCAGCTTAGACCCGGGAGACACTGAAGCTTTCTTT
TRBV10-3	TRBD1	TRBJ1-1	.	CAIRDRGRTNTEAFF	TGTGCCATCCGGGACAGGGGGCGAACGAACACTGAAGCTTTCTTT
TRBV6-2/TRBV6-3	.	TRBJ1-5	many	CASSTWDILGQPQHF	TGTGCCAGCAGCACCTGGGACATACTTGGTCAGCCCCAGCATTTT
TRBV24-1	.	TRBJ2-1	few	CATSGDVEQFF	TGTGCCACCAGTGGGGACGTTGAGCAGTTCTTC
TRBV5-1	.	TRBJ2-7	.	CASSFFPGVYEQYF	TGCGCCAGCAGCTTCTTTCCAGGGGTCTACGAGCAGTACTTC
TRBV6-2/TRBV6-3	.	TRBJ2-1	few	CASSSLSGRYNEQFF	TGTGCCAGCAGTTCCCTGTCGGGACGGTACAATGAGCAGTTCTTC
TRBV5-5	.	TRBJ1-6	few	CASSTGTLNSPLHF	TGTGCCAGCAGCACCGGGACACTCAATTCACCCCTCCACTTT
TRBV4-3	.	TRBJ1-4	few	CATLSPGGKLFF	TGCGCCACCCTTAGCCCGGGAGGAAAACTGTTTTTT